This T cell receptor (beta chain) emerged from a study of post-analysis software for immune sequencing data. Study results and caveats: Among a few TRBV segments more frequent in patients than controls were TRBV5-6, TRBV5-1 and TRBV20-1.

This CDR3 is 16 amino acids long. The ends lost 4 bases at V and 1 base at J; junction bases unmatched: 2. Germline V gene sequence: CDR1 KGHDR, CDR2 SFDVKD. About this clonotype itself: Its antigen is undetermined.

Unique-molecular-identifier-tagged TCR beta cDNA libraries were used. Around 500,000 cDNA molecules were obtained per 1 to 10 million input T cells. TCRdb re-called the PCR reads with MiXCR, one entry per CDR3 protein. The repertoire holds approximately 730,000 distinct CDR3 sequences, with around 46% as singletons. This chain connects TRBV24-1 to TRBJ2-2; 10 bases map to TRBD1. The clonotype originates from a girl between 10 and 17 years old with multiple sclerosis. Sequencing input: blood. As DNA, the CDR3 is TGTGCCACCAGTGACTGGGACAGGGGGAACACCGGGGAGCTGTTTTTT. Its translation is CATSDWDRGNTGELFF.